Below are 25 T cell receptor beta chains sequenced from a single sample in a study of T cells in Graves' hyperthyroidism and ophthalmopathy. The source material, RNA transcripts, was used to amplify TCR beta CDR3 regions. A first-round RT-PCR of the TCR CDR3 used the HTBI primer set. TCRdb reprocessed the multiplex PCR reads with MiXCR, giving one entry per CDR3 protein. The table lists roughly 530,000 distinct CDR3 sequences, approximately 17% of them singletons. Sequencing input: blood. Receptor source: a woman between 18 and 29 years old with Graves' ophthalmopathy.

This clonotype came up many times. The V and J genes are TRBV3-1 and TRBJ1-6; D perhaps matches TRBD1 (5 bases). With 0 bases removed from V and 5 bases from J, the gap between germline ends came to 14 bases. This CDR3 comprises 17 residues. Germline CDR1 LGHDT, CDR2 YNNKEL (reference sequence). Here the CDR3 reads CASSQESVAGNNSPLHF. CDR3 in DNA: TGTGCCAGCAGCCAAGAATCCGTGGCAGGGAATAATTCACCCCTCCACTTT.

The chain recombines TRBV20-1 with TRBJ1-5, with TRBD1 as a possible D gene (6 bases). Germline assignment: CDR1 DFQATT and CDR2 SNEGSKA (reference sequence). Deletions cut 6 bases from V and 6 bases from J, with 21 bases between. The CDR3 has 15 residues. The CDR3 nucleotides are TGCAGTGCCTCCCCTCCGGGAAGGGGGAGTCAGCCCCAGCATTTT. Encoded protein: CSASPPGRGSQPQHF.

The chain carries TRBV4-2 and TRBJ2-3; weak D call: TRBD2 (5 bases). Germline-derived CDR1 and CDR2 are LGHNA and YNFKEQ. This CDR3 contains 18 residues. Trimming shortened V by 4 bases and J by 1 base, and 21 bases separated the two germline ends. CDR3 bases: TGTGCCAGCAGCCCGGCTGCCCGCGGCCCGGAGGGCACAGATACGCAGTATTTT. This sequence encodes CASSPAARGPEGTDTQYF.

This clonotype was found a few times. The V and J genes are TRBV29-1 and TRBJ1-1; D is possibly TRBD1 (5 bases). The V gene lost 7 bases and the J gene lost 1 base, with 10 bases spanning the gap. The CDR3 is made up of 12 amino acids. Germline values: CDR1 SQVTM, CDR2 ANQGSEA. CDR3 DNA: TGCAGCGCTGGTGGGGGGAACACTGAAGCTTTCTTT. It specifies CSAGGGNTEAFF.

The V call is TRBV19, the J call TRBJ2-5, with 9 positions matching TRBD2. Germline CDR1 is LNHDA and CDR2 is SQIVND (reference sequence). V dropped 5 bases and J dropped 3; count of bases not matched to a gene: 4. The length of the CDR3 is 14 residues. DNA for the CDR3: TGTGCCAGTAGTGCTAGCGGGATGGAAGAGACCCAGTACTTC. Protein product: CASSASGMEETQYF.

The chain uses TRBV19 and TRBJ2-3, with D tentatively TRBD2 (6 bases). Trimming cost V 1 base and J 2 bases, with 10 bases left between them. The germline V gene encodes CDR1 LNHDA and CDR2 SQIVND (reference sequence). The CDR3 runs to 15 residues. CDR3 nucleotide sequence: TGTGCCAGTAGTATAGGCGGGAAATACACAGATACGCAGTATTTT. This sequence encodes CASSIGGKYTDTQYF.

This clonotype was picked up a small number of times. The V gene is TRBV29-1, the J gene TRBJ2-1, with TRBD2 identical over 13 bases. CDR3 length: 15 residues. Germline CDR1 SQVTM, CDR2 ANQGSEA. With V trimmed by 7 bases and J by 3 bases, 6 bases remained unmatched. CDR3 nucleotides: TGCAGCGCTTGGACTAGCGGGAGTTTCTACAATGAGCAGTTCTTC. It specifies CSAWTSGSFYNEQFF.

This clonotype has a count of ten or more. The V and J genes are TRBV7-2 and TRBJ2-1; TRBD2 aligns across 10 bases. Germline V lookup: CDR1 SGHTA, CDR2 FQGNSA. J was trimmed by 2 bases and V by 1 base; bases with no gene match: 5. CDR3 length: 17 amino acids. This CDR3 is CASSLGLAGDPYNEQFF. CDR3 DNA sequence: TGTGCCAGCAGCTTAGGGCTAGCGGGAGACCCCTACAATGAGCAGTTCTTC.

This clonotype turned up a few times. The chain combines TRBV28 with TRBJ2-7; possible D gene TRBD2, 5 bases. Trimming shortened V by 5 bases and J by 4 bases, and 9 bases separated the two germline ends. Germline CDR1 is MDHEN and CDR2 is SYDVKM. The CDR3 is made up of 12 amino acids. CDR3 protein: CASSTRLYEQYF. In DNA form, the CDR3 reads TGTGCCAGCAGTACTAGGTTGTACGAGCAGTACTTC.

The chain carries TRBV19 and TRBJ2-1; D possibly corresponds to TRBD2 (6 bases). Germline lookup yields CDR1 LNHDA and CDR2 SQIVND (reference sequence). CDR3 length: 13 residues. Trimming shortened V by 8 bases and J by 7 bases, and 15 bases separated the two germline ends. The CDR3 region has the DNA TGTGCCAGTCACCCGGGCGGGGAAAATGAGCAGTTCTTC. This translates into CASHPGGENEQFF. Looking up the rest from reference TRBV19 and TRBJ2-1 gives the full variable domain: DGGITQSPKYLFRKEGQNVTLSCEQNLNHDAMYWYRQDPGQGLRLIYYSQIVNDFQKGDIAEGYSVSREKKESFPLTVTSAQKNPTAFYLCASHPGGENEQFFGPGTRLTVL.

This clonotype was counted only a few times. V gene TRBV6-4 combines with J gene TRBJ2-1, with 10 nucleotides matching TRBD1. This CDR3 is 16 amino acids long. Unmatched junction bases numbered 6, after V lost 0 bases and J lost 7 bases. The germline CDR1 and CDR2 sequences are MRHNA and SNTAGT. Here the CDR3 reads CASSDSPGQGRNEQFF. The CDR3 DNA sequence: TGTGCCAGCAGTGACTCCCCGGGACAGGGGAGGAATGAGCAGTTCTTC.

V is TRBV3-1 and J is TRBJ1-3; no firm D call. Germline-derived CDR1 and CDR2 are LGHDT and YNNKEL (reference sequence). The V gene lost 4 bases and the J gene lost 0 bases, with 16 bases spanning the gap. The CDR3 totals 17 residues. DNA for the CDR3: TGTGCCAGCAGCCCCTATGAGCTAGGCAGCTCTGGAAACACCATATATTTT. Translation: CASSPYELGSSGNTIYF.

This clonotype was recorded many times. The chain couples TRBV6-1 to TRBJ2-1; D perhaps matches TRBD2 (5 bases). The CDR3 covers 19 residues. V shed 10 bases and J shed 3 bases, with 31 bases lying between them. The germline gives CDR1 MNHNS, CDR2 SASEGT. The CDR3 DNA is TGTGCCACCACCGGGCCAGCTCCCGGGGTGTATTTTTTCTACAATGAGCAGTTCTTC. Its protein is CATTGPAPGVYFFYNEQFF.

This chain uses TRBV6-1 with TRBJ1-6, with 9 bases that match TRBD1. The V gene's germline CDR1 is MNHNS and CDR2 SASEGT. V lost 4 bases to trimming and J lost 10 bases; unmatched junction nucleotides: 11. The CDR3 has 16 amino acids. DNA of the CDR3: TGTGCCAGCAGTGCTGGGACAGGGAGGGTAGGATCACCCCTCCACTTT. Its protein is CASSAGTGRVGSPLHF.

This clonotype has more than one count but fewer than ten. V gene TRBV5-1 combines with J gene TRBJ2-5; D unresolved. CDR3 length: 15 residues. Germline loops: CDR1 SGHRS, CDR2 YFSETQ. With 0 bases removed from V and 5 bases from J, the gap between germline ends came to 14 bases. The CDR3 nucleotides read TGCGCCAGCAGCTTGGAGGCTAGTGAGGTGGAGACCCAGTACTTC. It yields the protein CASSLEASEVETQYF. The full variable domain, rest sourced from reference TRBV5-1 and TRBJ2-5, is KAGVTQTPRYLIKTRGQQVTLSCSPISGHRSVSWYQQTPGQGLQFLFEYFSETQRNKGNFPGRFSGRQFSNSRSEMNVSTLELGDSALYLCASSLEASEVETQYFGPGTRLLVL.

The chain uses TRBV6-2 or TRBV6-3 and TRBJ2-3; 12 bases line up with TRBD2. J was trimmed by 4 bases and V by 6 bases; bases with no gene match: 8. This CDR3 has 16 amino acids. CDR1 and CDR2 from the germline V gene are MNHEY and SVGEGT. CDR3: CASRIASGGVADTQYF. CDR3 bases: TGTGCCAGCAGGATTGCTAGCGGGGGGGTCGCAGATACGCAGTATTTT.

This clonotype appeared many times. J is TRBJ2-5 and V is TRBV28, with 15 bases that match TRBD2. V was clipped by 10 bases and J by 5 bases; unmatched bases: 2. CDR1 and CDR2 from the germline V gene are MDHEN and SYDVKM. CDR3 length equals 13 residues. The CDR3 loop reads CATGTSGRETQYF. In DNA, the CDR3 is TGTGCCACAGGGACTAGCGGGAGGGAGACCCAGTACTTC.

This clonotype showed up many times. The rearrangement joins TRBV11-2 to TRBJ1-1, with no clear D. The V gene's germline CDR1 is SGHAT and CDR2 FQNNGV. This CDR3 is 14 amino acids long. V gave up 2 bases and J gave up 4 bases, with 11 bases separating them. For the CDR3, the DNA is TGTGCCAGCAGCTTAACGTACGTGGGCACTGAAGCTTTCTTT. Residues: CASSLTYVGTEAFF.

The chain recombines TRBV9 with TRBJ1-2; 8 nucleotides line up with TRBD1. The CDR3 runs to 15 residues. Germline V CDR1 and CDR2: SGDLS, YYNGEE. Trimming took 0 bases from V and 4 from J; bases not matched to a gene: 5. The CDR3 DNA follows: TGTGCCAGCAGCGTAGAGACAGGGGATTTCTATGGCTACACCTTC. This gives the protein CASSVETGDFYGYTF.

J is TRBJ2-7 and V is TRBV12-5, with TRBD1 matching 8 bases. Trimming removed 7 bases from V and 2 bases from J; junction bases left unmatched: 16. Looked up from germline, CDR1 is LGHNT and CDR2 is FRNRAP. This CDR3 is built from 17 residues. The DNA for the CDR3 is TGTGCTAGTGAGGAGACAGGGGCCCGAATAATCCCCTACGAGCAGTACTTC. Protein sequence: CASEETGARIIPYEQYF.

This clonotype occurred many times. This chain links TRBV28 with TRBJ2-2, with D maybe TRBD1 (6 bases). V lost 3 bases to trimming and J lost 0 bases, with 14 bases between them. The V gene's germline CDR1 is MDHEN and CDR2 SYDVKM. The length of the CDR3 is 17 residues. CDR3 amino acids: CASSFPPDSANTGELFF. CDR3 sequence (DNA): TGTGCCAGCAGTTTCCCCCCGGACAGCGCGAACACCGGGGAGCTGTTTTTT. Full variable domain (outside the CDR3, taken from reference TRBV28 and TRBJ2-2): DVKVTQSSRYLVKRTGEKVFLECVQDMDHENMFWYRQDPGLGLRLIYFSYDVKMKEKGDIPEGYSVSREKKERFSLILESASTNQTSMYLCASSFPPDSANTGELFFGEGSRLTVL.

This clonotype appeared a few times. The chain uses TRBV15 and TRBJ2-3; 8 bases are shared with TRBD2. The length of the CDR3 is 17 residues. The trim removed 0 bases at V and 6 bases at J, leaving 11 bases unmatched. Per the germline V gene, CDR1 is LNHNV and CDR2 is YYDKDF (reference sequence). CDR3: CATSRDELAGLVDTQYF. The DNA of the CDR3 is TGTGCCACCAGCAGAGATGAATTAGCGGGGTTGGTGGATACGCAGTATTTT.

The CDR3 coding sequence is TGCGCCAGCAGCCAAGGTGGAGGGTTATATAATTCACCCCTCCACTTT. Amino acid sequence: CASSQGGGLYNSPLHF. The chain employs TRBV4-1 and TRBJ1-6, with unresolved D. V dropped 1 base and J dropped 4 bases, with 11 bases sitting between them. CDR1 and CDR2 from the germline V gene are MGHRA and YSYEKL. The CDR3 is 16 amino acids.

This clonotype showed up many times. This chain joins TRBV20-1 and TRBJ2-1; 10 positions agree with TRBD2. The trim removed 4 bases at V and 7 bases at J, leaving 10 bases unmatched. CDR1 and CDR2 (germline): DFQATT, SNEGSKA (reference sequence). The CDR3 consists of 15 residues. The CDR3 nucleotides read TGCAGTGCTAAGAGAGCGGGAGGGTCTTTTAATGAGCAGTTCTTC. It specifies CSAKRAGGSFNEQFF.

This clonotype was detected many times. The rearrangement uses TRBV30 and TRBJ2-1, with 13 positions matching TRBD2. Germline V gives CDR1 GTSNPN, CDR2 SVGIG (reference sequence). V lost 3 bases to trimming and J lost 8 bases; unmatched junction nucleotides: 7. The CDR3 sequence is 15 residues long. The CDR3 nucleotides are TGTGCCTGGAGCGTCACTAGCGGGGGGGCCCATGAGCAGTTCTTC. It translates to CAWSVTSGGAHEQFF.